The rows below give T cell receptor beta chains drawn from one sample of a study of cytomegalovirus exposure and HLA in healthy donors. TCRdb's copy holds only in-frame clones and misses some; the assay was immunoSEQ multiplex PCR. The sample yields 110,000 or so clones, about 70% seen once. Sequencing was carried out using PBMCs. These TCRs come from a woman aged 40 to 49 in good health and CMV-seropositive. Each CDR3 is given with its conserved first and last residue. Fields, in order: V gene, clone size, D gene, J gene, CDR3 protein, CDR3 DNA. A D gene is named only where the DNA matches it firmly. Part of the rows lack a size; the others show once, few, many or a class for expanded clones.

v_call: TRBV13; clone_size: few; d_call: NA; j_call: TRBJ1-1; cdr3_aa: CASSLPNTEAFF; cdr3_nt: TGTGCCAGCAGCTTACCTAACACTGAAGCTTTCTTT
v_call: TRBV28; clone_size: NA; d_call: TRBD1; j_call: TRBJ1-4; cdr3_aa: CASSPGQTNEKLFF; cdr3_nt: TGTGCCAGCAGTCCGGGACAGACTAATGAAAAACTGTTTTTT
v_call: TRBV7-9; clone_size: NA; d_call: NA; j_call: TRBJ1-5; cdr3_aa: CASSLSQKSNQPQHF; cdr3_nt: TGTGCCAGCAGCTTGTCACAGAAGAGCAATCAGCCCCAGCATTTT
v_call: TRBV6-5; clone_size: once; d_call: NA; j_call: TRBJ1-1; cdr3_aa: CASIGGMGTEAFF; cdr3_nt: TGTGCCAGCATAGGGGGAATGGGCACTGAAGCTTTCTTT
v_call: TRBV6-5; clone_size: few; d_call: NA; j_call: TRBJ2-3; cdr3_aa: CASSYSGRGTDTQYF; cdr3_nt: TGTGCCAGCAGTTACTCGGGCAGGGGCACAGATACGCAGTATTTT
v_call: TRBV6-5; clone_size: NA; d_call: TRBD1; j_call: TRBJ2-5; cdr3_aa: CASRIRDRQETQYF; cdr3_nt: TGTGCCAGCAGAATCCGGGACAGACAAGAGACCCAGTACTTC
v_call: TRBV27; clone_size: NA; d_call: NA; j_call: TRBJ1-5; cdr3_aa: CASSPNPGWGEDQPQHF; cdr3_nt: TGTGCCAGCAGTCCTAACCCAGGGTGGGGGGAGGATCAGCCCCAGCATTTT
v_call: TRBV19; clone_size: NA; d_call: NA; j_call: TRBJ1-3; cdr3_aa: CASTEGVGNTIYF; cdr3_nt: TGTGCCAGTACCGAGGGGGTTGGAAACACCATATATTTT
v_call: TRBV7-2; clone_size: once; d_call: TRBD1; j_call: TRBJ1-4; cdr3_aa: CASGGKNRGEKLFF; cdr3_nt: TGTGCCAGCGGCGGGAAGAACAGGGGCGAAAAACTGTTTTTT
v_call: TRBV30; clone_size: NA; d_call: TRBD2; j_call: TRBJ2-7; cdr3_aa: CAWRLAFGEEQYF; cdr3_nt: TGTGCCTGGCGACTAGCCTTTGGGGAAGAGCAGTACTTC
v_call: TRBV6-1; clone_size: NA; d_call: TRBD1; j_call: TRBJ1-1; cdr3_aa: CASTPDRVEAFF; cdr3_nt: TGTGCCAGCACTCCCGACAGGGTTGAAGCTTTCTTT
v_call: TRBV5-1; clone_size: NA; d_call: NA; j_call: TRBJ1-3; cdr3_aa: CASSLGQAQDTIYF; cdr3_nt: TGCGCCAGCAGCTTGGGGCAGGCCCAGGACACCATATATTTT
v_call: TRBV10-1; clone_size: NA; d_call: NA; j_call: TRBJ2-7; cdr3_aa: CASSESGGYEQYF; cdr3_nt: TGCGCCAGCAGTGAGTCCGGGGGCTACGAGCAGTACTTC
v_call: TRBV10-3; clone_size: NA; d_call: NA; j_call: TRBJ2-2; cdr3_aa: CATQGLVGELFF; cdr3_nt: TGTGCCACCCAGGGTCTTGTCGGGGAGCTGTTTTTT
v_call: TRBV7-9; clone_size: few; d_call: TRBD2; j_call: TRBJ2-3; cdr3_aa: CASMGGTDTQYF; cdr3_nt: TGTGCCAGCATGGGGGGGACCGATACGCAGTATTTT
v_call: TRBV5-1; clone_size: once; d_call: TRBD2; j_call: TRBJ2-1; cdr3_aa: CASSLAPGLAANEQFF; cdr3_nt: TGCGCCAGCAGCTTGGCCCCGGGACTAGCGGCTAATGAGCAGTTCTTC
v_call: TRBV30; clone_size: once; d_call: TRBD1; j_call: TRBJ2-1; cdr3_aa: CAWSVQGDQFF; cdr3_nt: TGTGCCTGGAGTGTACAGGGGGACCAGTTCTTC
v_call: TRBV5-6; clone_size: NA; d_call: NA; j_call: TRBJ1-5; cdr3_aa: CASTLRGGLNQPQHF; cdr3_nt: TGTGCCAGCACCCTACGGGGGGGACTTAATCAGCCCCAGCATTTT
v_call: TRBV25-1; clone_size: NA; d_call: NA; j_call: TRBJ2-7; cdr3_aa: CASSEFGDEQYF; cdr3_nt: TGTGCCAGCAGTGAATTCGGGGACGAGCAGTACTTC
v_call: TRBV28; clone_size: NA; d_call: TRBD1; j_call: TRBJ2-6; cdr3_aa: CASTPRTGLTGANVLTF; cdr3_nt: TGTGCCAGCACTCCTAGGACAGGGCTGACTGGGGCCAACGTCCTGACTTTC
v_call: TRBV11-1; clone_size: few; d_call: NA; j_call: TRBJ1-1; cdr3_aa: CASSSQGTEAFF; cdr3_nt: TGTGCCAGCAGCTCACAGGGCACTGAAGCTTTCTTT
v_call: TRBV2; clone_size: NA; d_call: NA; j_call: TRBJ2-2; cdr3_aa: CASSVRGGELFF; cdr3_nt: TGTGCCAGCAGTGTTCGGGGCGGGGAGCTGTTTTTT
v_call: TRBV5-1; clone_size: NA; d_call: TRBD1; j_call: TRBJ2-2; cdr3_aa: CASSPGQGGELFF; cdr3_nt: TGCGCCAGCAGCCCTGGACAGGGCGGGGAGCTGTTTTTT
v_call: TRBV4-1; clone_size: NA; d_call: NA; j_call: TRBJ2-1; cdr3_aa: CASSLRLDGGDTFF; cdr3_nt: TGCGCCAGCAGCCTAAGACTAGATGGCGGTGATACGTTCTTC
v_call: TRBV29-1; clone_size: NA; d_call: NA; j_call: TRBJ1-5; cdr3_aa: CSAGGGAGQPQHF; cdr3_nt: TGCAGCGCCGGAGGAGGGGCAGGGCAGCCCCAGCATTTT
v_call: TRBV4-2; clone_size: once; d_call: NA; j_call: TRBJ1-3; cdr3_aa: CASSQEGGSFGNTIYF; cdr3_nt: TGTGCCAGCAGCCAAGAAGGGGGTTCGTTCGGAAACACCATATATTTT
v_call: TRBV2; clone_size: NA; d_call: NA; j_call: TRBJ2-6; cdr3_aa: CASSRGFSGANVLTF; cdr3_nt: TGTGCCAGCAGTCGCGGTTTCTCTGGGGCCAACGTCCTGACTTTC
v_call: TRBV5-8; clone_size: NA; d_call: TRBD1; j_call: TRBJ1-1; cdr3_aa: CASSLGTGGSFTEAFF; cdr3_nt: TGTGCCAGCAGCTTGGGGACAGGGGGCTCCTTCACTGAAGCTTTCTTT
v_call: TRBV10-3; clone_size: NA; d_call: NA; j_call: TRBJ2-7; cdr3_aa: CAMGRTSSSYEQYF; cdr3_nt: TGTGCCATGGGCCGGACAAGTAGCTCCTACGAGCAGTACTTC
v_call: TRBV27; clone_size: few; d_call: NA; j_call: TRBJ1-2; cdr3_aa: CASLGLNYGYTF; cdr3_nt: TGTGCCAGCCTGGGACTGAACTATGGCTACACCTTC
v_call: TRBV11-2; clone_size: NA; d_call: NA; j_call: TRBJ2-6; cdr3_aa: CASSPLLSSGANVLTF; cdr3_nt: TGTGCCAGCAGCCCTCTTTTGAGCTCTGGGGCCAACGTCCTGACTTTC
v_call: TRBV30; clone_size: NA; d_call: TRBD1; j_call: TRBJ1-2; cdr3_aa: CAWRRKDRANGYTF; cdr3_nt: TGTGCCTGGAGGAGGAAGGACAGGGCGAATGGCTACACCTTC
v_call: TRBV27; clone_size: NA; d_call: NA; j_call: TRBJ2-4; cdr3_aa: CASSFGLAKNIQYF; cdr3_nt: TGTGCCAGCAGTTTTGGGCTAGCCAAAAACATTCAGTACTTC
v_call: TRBV7-8; clone_size: few; d_call: NA; j_call: TRBJ1-2; cdr3_aa: CASSLGQPTYGYTF; cdr3_nt: TGTGCCAGCAGCCTAGGACAACCGACCTATGGCTACACCTTC
v_call: TRBV2; clone_size: NA; d_call: NA; j_call: TRBJ1-4; cdr3_aa: CASSRGAATNEKLFF; cdr3_nt: TGTGCCAGCAGCAGGGGAGCGGCAACTAATGAAAAACTGTTTTTT
v_call: TRBV13; clone_size: NA; d_call: NA; j_call: TRBJ2-3; cdr3_aa: CASSLGAPGTPPSYTQYF; cdr3_nt: TGTGCCAGCAGCTTAGGAGCCCCAGGGACTCCTCCCTCCTATACGCAGTATTTT
v_call: TRBV27; clone_size: few; d_call: TRBD1; j_call: TRBJ1-2; cdr3_aa: CASSPRTGRSGYTF; cdr3_nt: TGTGCCAGCAGTCCTCGGACAGGCCGGTCTGGCTACACCTTC
v_call: TRBV10-3; clone_size: NA; d_call: TRBD1; j_call: TRBJ1-6; cdr3_aa: CAISGTGDSPLHF; cdr3_nt: TGTGCCATCAGTGGGACAGGCGATTCACCCCTCCACTTT
v_call: TRBV29-1; clone_size: NA; d_call: TRBD1; j_call: TRBJ1-2; cdr3_aa: CSVSTGGLYGYTF; cdr3_nt: TGCAGCGTTTCCACAGGGGGCCTCTATGGCTACACCTTC